The 29 T cell receptor beta chains reported below all come from one sample, sequenced in a study of blood T cell repertoires in COVID-19. Assay: immunoSEQ multiplex PCR; the TCRdb copy retains only in-frame clones and omits some. The sample has about 390,000 clones, 70% to 90% seen once; the top ten hold 2.3%. Material: peripheral blood. The receptors come from an older woman with COVID-19, enrolled during active disease.

This chain links TRBV19 with TRBJ2-5; D may be TRBD2 (6 bases). Germline CDR1 reads LNHDA; CDR2 reads SQIVND (reference sequence). The V and J ends lost 7 bases and 4 bases respectively, with 13 bases between them. The CDR3 loop spans 13 amino acids. The CDR3 nucleotides read TGTGCCAGTAACTCGGGGGACCTAGAGACCCAGTACTTC. Its translation is CASNSGDLETQYF.

The gene calls are TRBV6-5 and TRBJ1-5, with a possible D match to TRBD1 (5 bases). The germline V and J ends were trimmed by 8 bases and 3 bases, with 14 bases remaining between them. This CDR3 has 14 residues. CDR1 MNHEY and CDR2 SVGAGI come from the germline V gene. The CDR3 sequence is CASSRQNLNQPQHF. The CDR3 region has the DNA TGTGCCAGCTCTAGACAGAACCTCAATCAGCCCCAGCATTTT.

The chain has TRBV3-1 (or the pseudogene TRBV3-2) and TRBJ1-1; the match to TRBD1 covers 11 bases. The V and J ends lost 5 bases and 1 base, in that order; junction bases with no gene match: 3. The CDR3 covers 15 residues. From germline, CDR1 is LGHDT and CDR2 YNNKEL (reference sequence). CDR3 in DNA: TGTGCCAGCAGCAAGGACAGGGGGCCGAACACTGAAGCTTTCTTT. It is translated as CASSKDRGPNTEAFF.

There are a few counts of this clone. The chain is built from TRBV24-1 and TRBJ1-5, with 7 bases identical to TRBD1. V was pared by 10 bases and J by 2 bases, with 10 bases of the junction left unmatched. CDR1 and CDR2 from the germline V gene are KGHDR and SFDVKD. There are 15 residues in the CDR3. The CDR3 region has the DNA TGTGCCACTGCAAGACAGGGCGGAGGCAATCAGCCCCAGCATTTT. Translation gives CATARQGGGNQPQHF.

This chain joins TRBV5-5 and TRBJ2-5, with D possibly being TRBD2 (6 bases). CDR1 is SGHKS, CDR2 YYEKEE, per germline (reference sequence). The CDR3 has 13 amino acids. Trimming shortened V by 3 bases and J by 5 bases, and 11 bases separated the two germline ends. CDR3 protein: CASSSLGRETQYF. DNA for the CDR3: TGTGCCAGCAGCTCCTTGGGGAGGGAGACCCAGTACTTC.

The chain has TRBV5-1 and TRBJ2-1; 14 positions agree with TRBD2. The germline CDR1 and CDR2 sequences are SGHRS and YFSETQ. The V gene end was trimmed by 4 bases and the J gene end by 8 bases; junction bases not matched to a gene: 2. The CDR3 length is 14 residues. CDR3 in amino acids: CASSPTSGGDEQFF. The CDR3, as DNA: TGCGCCAGCAGCCCGACTAGCGGGGGGGATGAGCAGTTCTTC. The whole variable domain, filled in from reference TRBV5-1 and TRBJ2-1, reads KAGVTQTPRYLIKTRGQQVTLSCSPISGHRSVSWYQQTPGQGLQFLFEYFSETQRNKGNFPGRFSGRQFSNSRSEMNVSTLELGDSALYLCASSPTSGGDEQFFGPGTRLTVL.

V usage is TRBV18 and J usage is TRBJ2-2, with 7 bases aligning to TRBD1. V gave up 4 bases and J gave up 1 base; unmatched junction bases: 6. This CDR3 is 16 amino acids long. CDR1 is KGHSH, CDR2 LQKENI, per germline. In DNA form, the CDR3 reads TGTGCCAGCTCACTAACGGGACAGATGAACACCGGGGAGCTGTTTTTT. Its translation: CASSLTGQMNTGELFF.

J is TRBJ1-4 and V is TRBV9; D possibly corresponds to TRBD1 (6 bases). Germline CDR1 SGDLS, CDR2 YYNGEE. Trimming left V 0 bases short and J 8 bases short, with 14 bases between. This CDR3 has 15 residues. CDR3 coding DNA: TGTGCCAGCAGCGTAGATGGTAGGGGGAACGAAAAACTGTTTTTT. It encodes CASSVDGRGNEKLFF.

Note on this clone: Other DNA sequences in the sample encode the same CDR3. The chain links TRBV5-1 to TRBJ2-7, with 9 bases lining up with TRBD1. Germline trimming cut 3 bases from V and 2 bases from J; bases unmatched to any gene: 3. Germline V CDR1 and CDR2: SGHRS, YFSETQ. The CDR3 extends over 14 amino acids. This chain's CDR3 is CASSSGTGPYEQYF. CDR3 nucleotide sequence: TGCGCCAGCAGCTCCGGGACAGGGCCCTACGAGCAGTACTTC.

The J gene is TRBJ1-1, the V gene TRBV27; D remains ambiguous. CDR1 is MNHEY and CDR2 is SMNVEV in the germline V gene (reference sequence). The V end was cut by 2 bases, the J end by 0 bases, with 10 bases between. This CDR3 is 15 amino acids long. This chain's CDR3 is CASSLRRLMNTEAFF. Written as DNA, the CDR3 is TGTGCCAGCAGTTTAAGAAGACTTATGAACACTGAAGCTTTCTTT.

The chain joins TRBV12-3 or TRBV12-4 to TRBJ1-5, with unresolved D. This CDR3 region has 12 residues. V shed 2 bases and J shed 15 bases, with 14 bases lying between them. CDR3 coding DNA: TGTGCCAGCAGTTTAAGTTGGGCTGATCGGCATTTT. Protein product: CASSLSWADRHF.

The chain recombines TRBV27 with TRBJ1-4; 11 bases are shared with TRBD1. The CDR3 has 14 residues. Losses at the gene ends were 4 bases for V and 7 bases for J; bases not matched to a gene: 2. Germline loops: CDR1 MNHEY, CDR2 SMNVEV (reference sequence). This CDR3 is CASSSGQGAEKLFF. For the CDR3, the DNA is TGTGCCAGCAGTTCCGGACAGGGGGCTGAAAAACTGTTTTTT. Filled out from reference TRBV27 and TRBJ1-4, the complete variable domain reads EAQVTQNPRYLITVTGKKLTVTCSQNMNHEYMSWYRQDPGLGLRQIYYSMNVEVTDKGDVPEGYKVSRKEKRNFPLILESPSPNQTSLYFCASSSGQGAEKLFFGSGTQLSVL.

CDR3 sequence: CASSPRFGQFNSPLHF. The CDR3, as DNA: TGTGCCAGCAGTCCTAGATTCGGACAGTTCAATTCACCCCTCCACTTT. The genes are TRBV2 and TRBJ1-6; D is perhaps TRBD1 (6 bases). The V end was cut by 5 bases, the J end by 7 bases, with 18 bases between. Germline values: CDR1 SNHLY, CDR2 FYNNEI. The CDR3 runs to 16 residues.

The genes are TRBV6-1 and TRBJ1-2; D is unclear. Germline lookup yields CDR1 MNHNS and CDR2 SASEGT. The CDR3 is 18 amino acids. Trimming removed 3 bases at V and 4 bases at J, with 24 bases between. As DNA, the CDR3 is TGTGCCAGCAGTGAGCCTACACAGCGGAGACCCAGCGGCTATGGCTACACCTTC. This translates into CASSEPTQRRPSGYGYTF.

J is TRBJ1-2 and V is TRBV5-5; a weak D match, TRBD1 (6 bases). This CDR3 comprises 13 residues. The V end lost 1 base, the J end lost 4 bases, and 8 bases lay between the germline ends. Germline V gives CDR1 SGHKS, CDR2 YYEKEE (reference sequence). In nucleotides, the CDR3 is TGTGCCAGCAGCTTGACAGGGTTCTATGGCTACACCTTC. It encodes CASSLTGFYGYTF.

The chain is built from TRBV19 and TRBJ1-1; no reliable D call. V was shortened by 7 bases and J by 3 bases, with 12 bases between the two germline ends. The CDR3 sequence is 13 residues long. Germline values: CDR1 LNHDA, CDR2 SQIVND (reference sequence). The CDR3 loop reads CASKDTAHTEAFF. CDR3 coding DNA: TGTGCCAGTAAAGATACAGCTCACACTGAAGCTTTCTTT.

The rearrangement joins TRBV7-6 to TRBJ2-5, with TRBD2 identical over 15 bases. Germline CDR1 reads SGHVS; CDR2 reads FNYEAQ. V trimming: 4 bases; J trimming: 5 bases; junction bases outside the gene matches: 8. There are 17 residues in the CDR3. The chain's CDR3 is CASSSLGLAGGLETQYF. Written as DNA, the CDR3 is TGTGCCAGCAGCTCCTTGGGACTAGCGGGGGGTTTGGAGACCCAGTACTTC.

The J gene is TRBJ2-1, the V gene TRBV12-3 or TRBV12-4; the D is unclear. The CDR3 totals 10 residues. Trimming cost V 5 bases and J 7 bases, with 3 bases left between them. CDR3 nucleotide sequence: TGTGCCAGCAGTGAGAATGAGCAGTTCTTC. As protein: CASSENEQFF.

V and J are TRBV19 and TRBJ2-1; 11 nucleotides align to TRBD1. This CDR3 comprises 18 residues. Germline V CDR1 and CDR2: LNHDA, SQIVND (reference sequence). With V trimmed by 3 bases and J by 6 bases, 13 bases remained unmatched. The CDR3 is CASSIPGTGGPSGNEQFF. CDR3 sequence (DNA): TGTGCCAGTAGTATCCCCGGGACAGGGGGTCCCTCGGGCAATGAGCAGTTCTTC.

The V and J genes are TRBV7-2 and TRBJ2-1, with TRBD2 as a possible D gene (8 bases). Per the germline V gene, CDR1 is SGHTA and CDR2 is FQGNSA. This CDR3 has 15 residues. V was shortened by 6 bases and J by 4 bases, with 16 bases between the two germline ends. The DNA of the CDR3 is TGTGCCAGCAGGACGAGCGGGGGACAGTACAATGAGCAGTTCTTC. This codes for CASRTSGGQYNEQFF.

The chain uses TRBV9 and TRBJ2-7; D unresolved. The germline V gene encodes CDR1 SGDLS and CDR2 YYNGEE. Trimming shortened V by 0 bases and J by 5 bases, and 9 bases separated the two germline ends. The CDR3 totals 13 residues. In nucleotides, the CDR3 is TGTGCCAGCAGCGTAGCTCCAAGCGACGAGCAGTACTTC. Protein product: CASSVAPSDEQYF.

This chain uses TRBV3-1 (or the pseudogene TRBV3-2) with TRBJ1-2; 8 positions match TRBD1. Looked up from germline, CDR1 is LGHDT and CDR2 is YNNKEL (reference sequence). CDR3 length equals 15 residues. Trimming took 3 bases from V and 7 from J; bases not matched to a gene: 10. The CDR3 sequence: CASSHSDRGYSGYTF. The CDR3 DNA reads TGTGCCAGCAGCCACTCTGACAGGGGTTATTCTGGCTACACCTTC.

This clone has only one observation. V and J are TRBV6-5 and TRBJ1-3, with D perhaps TRBD1 (5 bases). CDR3 length: 15 amino acids. Looked up from germline, CDR1 is MNHEY and CDR2 is SVGAGI. Trimming pared 2 bases from V and 0 bases from J, leaving 8 bases between. The DNA of the CDR3 is TGTGCCAGCAGTTACGACAGCCTCTCTGGAAACACCATATATTTT. Translating gives CASSYDSLSGNTIYF.

CDR3 sequence reads: CASSRRQGEAFF. The CDR3 bases are TGCGCCAGCAGCCGCCGACAGGGTGAAGCTTTCTTT. This chain uses TRBV5-1 with TRBJ1-1, with 7 nucleotides matching TRBD1. Trimming at V came to 4 bases and at J to 7 bases, leaving 4 bases not matched to a gene. The CDR3 runs to 12 residues. CDR1 and CDR2 (germline): SGHRS, YFSETQ.

On this clone itself: Other DNA sequences of this sample code for an identical CDR3. The chain couples TRBV18 to TRBJ1-1; no definite D call. Germline V gives CDR1 KGHSH, CDR2 LQKENI. V lost 1 base to trimming and J lost 2 bases, with 8 bases between them. The CDR3 runs 14 residues. CDR3 loop: CASSPQGGNTEAFF. CDR3 in DNA: TGTGCCAGCTCACCACAGGGAGGCAACACTGAAGCTTTCTTT.

This chain links TRBV6-5 with TRBJ1-3; perhaps TRBD1 as D (5 bases). The germline CDR1 and CDR2 sequences are MNHEY and SVGAGI. The CDR3 contains 16 residues. V was pared by 2 bases and J by 3 bases, with 14 bases between. The CDR3 spells CASSYGAFRNGNTIYF. Written as DNA, the CDR3 is TGTGCCAGCAGTTACGGGGCGTTCAGGAATGGAAACACCATATATTTT.

This clone showed up just once. The chain is built from TRBV5-6 and TRBJ1-2; D is possibly TRBD1 (5 bases). CDR1 SGHDT and CDR2 YYEEEE come from the germline V gene. The CDR3 consists of 13 residues. Trimming took off 4 bases at V and 8 bases at J, with 15 bases between the two ends. This CDR3 is CASSKGFQYGYTF. CDR3 DNA: TGTGCCAGCAGCAAGGGGTTTCAGTACGGCTACACCTTC.

The V gene is TRBV15, the J gene TRBJ1-4; D remains unclear. Trimming removed 0 bases from V and 7 bases from J, with 15 bases in between. The CDR3 spans 16 residues. Per germline, CDR1 LNHNV and CDR2 YYDKDF (reference sequence). The chain's CDR3 is CATSRDVRGLGEKLFF. The CDR3, as DNA: TGTGCCACCAGCAGAGATGTAAGAGGTTTGGGTGAAAAACTGTTTTTT. Using reference TRBV15 and TRBJ1-4 for the parts outside the CDR3, the full variable domain is DAMVIQNPRYQVTQFGKPVTLSCSQTLNHNVMYWYQQKSSQAPKLLFHYYDKDFNNEADTPDNFQSRRPNTSFCFLDIRSPGLGDTAMYLCATSRDVRGLGEKLFFGSGTQLSVL.

The gene calls are TRBV30 and TRBJ2-1, with 9 bases matching TRBD1. With V trimmed by 1 base and J by 7 bases, 8 bases remained unmatched. Germline loops: CDR1 GTSNPN, CDR2 SVGIG (reference sequence). This CDR3 has 15 amino acids. This CDR3 is CAWSALGTGRNEQFF. In DNA, the CDR3 is TGTGCCTGGAGTGCTCTCGGGACAGGGAGGAATGAGCAGTTCTTC.